This T cell receptor beta chain was captured by sequencing in a study of blood T cell repertoires in COVID-19. About the research overall: In each case, the material was cDNA or gDNA derived from T cells, B-cell-depleted T cells, or PBMCs.

V lost 0 bases and J lost 1, with 13 bases in between. Germline values: CDR1 SGHRS, CDR2 YFSETQ. This CDR3 spans 17 amino acids. In the original processing: For nucleated cells, counts were estimated from reference gene primer amplification. Sequenced by immunoSEQ multiplex PCR; TCRdb stores in-frame clones only, minus some. Clone size and the V and J calls come from that table; the DNA yielded D and trimming. This sample carries some 240,000 clones, about nine tenths of them seen once, and the ten largest clones take about 7%. The V and J genes are TRBV5-1 and TRBJ2-2; the D gene is possibly TRBD1 (5 bases). The sequence came from a man aged 55-75 years who had recovered from COVID-19. The sequenced sample was peripheral blood. The CDR3 nucleotides are TGCGCCAGCAGCTTGGCCAAGAGGCAGGGGAACACCGGGGAGCTGTTTTTT. This translates into CASSLAKRQGNTGELFF. The variable domain in full, completed from reference TRBV5-1 and TRBJ2-2, reads KAGVTQTPRYLIKTRGQQVTLSCSPISGHRSVSWYQQTPGQGLQFLFEYFSETQRNKGNFPGRFSGRQFSNSRSEMNVSTLELGDSALYLCASSLAKRQGNTGELFFGEGSRLTVL.